These 19 T cell receptor beta chains share one sample of origin, sequenced in a study of technical replicates of blood from a few donors. The repertoire was sequenced with immunoSEQ multiplex PCR; TCRdb's copy has only in-frame clones and lacks some. The data show more than 90,000 clones, approximately 95% seen once. The source material was T cells isolated from PBMCs. Source of these receptors: a human donor in good health.

Comment on this clone: An end of the junction does not agree with germline; a read error may underlie this. Here the CDR3 reads CATSTSGRYETEQFF. In nucleotides, the CDR3 is TGTGCCACGAGCACTAGCGGGAGGTATGAGACTGAGCAGTTCTTC. The rearrangement links TRBV15 to TRBJ2-1, with 12 bases identical to TRBD2. The germline V gene has CDR1 LNHNV and CDR2 YYDKDF (reference sequence). The CDR3 contains 15 residues.

The chain is built from TRBV4-2 and TRBJ2-1; 9 nucleotides agree with TRBD2. V gave up 5 bases and J gave up 0 bases; unmatched junction bases: 11. Per the germline V gene, CDR1 is LGHNA and CDR2 is YNFKEQ. The CDR3 loop spans 18 amino acids. This CDR3 is CASSFLAGRGSSYNEQFF. CDR3 sequence (DNA): TGTGCCAGCAGCTTTCTAGCGGGAAGGGGGAGCTCCTACAATGAGCAGTTCTTC.

This clone was recorded only once. The chain has TRBV19 and TRBJ1-2; D might be TRBD1 (6 bases). Germline V lookup: CDR1 LNHDA, CDR2 SQIVND (reference sequence). This CDR3 has 14 amino acids. Trimming left V 4 bases short and J 5 bases short, with 14 bases between. Here the CDR3 DNA reads TGTGCCAGTAGTACTGGACAGACTTTTTATGGCTACACCTTC. It translates to CASSTGQTFYGYTF.

The chain recombines TRBV28 with TRBJ2-3; 15 bases fit TRBD2. The V segment lost 2 bases and the J segment 4 bases; nucleotides outside the gene matches: 7. This CDR3 spans 18 amino acids. Germline CDR1 and CDR2: MDHEN and SYDVKM. The DNA of the CDR3 is TGTGCCAGCAGTTTAGTCCCGGGACTAGCGGGAGGTGCAGATACGCAGTATTTT. Its protein product is CASSLVPGLAGGADTQYF.

The V and J genes are TRBV6-5 and TRBJ2-2, with 7 positions matching TRBD1. The germline gives CDR1 MNHEY, CDR2 SVGAGI. This CDR3 is 15 amino acids long. Unmatched junction bases numbered 4, after V lost 0 bases and J lost 6 bases. Written as DNA, the CDR3 is TGTGCCAGCAGTTACTCTCCCGGGACAGCCGGGGAGCTGTTTTTT. Protein: CASSYSPGTAGELFF.

J is TRBJ1-1 and V is TRBV27, with TRBD1 as a possible D gene (5 bases). The CDR3 sequence is 17 residues long. V was cut by 6 bases and J by 1 base, with 21 bases left in between. Germline CDR1 and CDR2: MNHEY and SMNVEV (reference sequence). The CDR3, as DNA: TGTGCCAGCAGAACCTTAGCCGGGGGGGATGGGAACACTGAAGCTTTCTTT. Translating gives CASRTLAGGDGNTEAFF.

The chain employs TRBV4-3 and TRBJ2-3; 8 nucleotides align to TRBD2. The V segment lost 0 bases and the J segment 0 bases; nucleotides outside the gene matches: 5. CDR1 LGHNA and CDR2 YSLEER come from the germline V gene. CDR3 length: 17 amino acids. CDR3 region: CASSQDASGSSTDTQYF. The CDR3 DNA follows: TGCGCCAGCAGCCAAGATGCTAGCGGGTCTAGCACAGATACGCAGTATTTT.

This sequence joins TRBV19 and TRBJ2-5, with D perhaps TRBD2 (6 bases). The V end was cut by 2 bases, the J end by 2 bases, with 9 bases between. Per germline, CDR1 LNHDA and CDR2 SQIVND (reference sequence). The CDR3 sequence is 14 residues long. CDR3 sequence (DNA): TGTGCCAGTAGTATACCGGGAGTGCAAGAGACCCAGTACTTC. Amino acid sequence: CASSIPGVQETQYF.

V usage is TRBV30 and J usage is TRBJ2-7; 11 nucleotides agree with TRBD1. Per germline, CDR1 GTSNPN and CDR2 SVGIG (reference sequence). The CDR3 runs to 15 residues. J lost 4 bases, V lost 2 bases, and 7 bases had no gene match. The CDR3 protein is CAWSTTRDRGYEQYF. CDR3 coding DNA: TGTGCCTGGAGTACAACGAGGGACAGGGGGTACGAGCAGTACTTC.

This rearrangement joins TRBV7-6 to TRBJ2-5; 7 bases match TRBD2. Trimming cost V 5 bases and J 5 bases; bases outside gene matches: 17. The CDR3 consists of 17 residues. CDR1 and CDR2 from the germline V gene are SGHVS and FNYEAQ. CDR3 DNA: TGTGCCAGCAGCACCAAACCGCCCGGACTAGGGTTGGAGACCCAGTACTTC. Its translation: CASSTKPPGLGLETQYF.

The rearrangement links TRBV28 to TRBJ1-3; 7 bases align to TRBD1. The CDR3 contains 16 residues. The germline V gene encodes CDR1 MDHEN and CDR2 SYDVKM. The ends lost 7 bases at V and 1 base at J; junction bases unmatched: 10. CDR3 loop: CASIDPRGFSGNTIYF. CDR3 DNA sequence: TGTGCCAGCATTGACCCCAGGGGGTTTTCTGGAAACACCATATATTTT.

The chain couples TRBV6-7 to TRBJ1-2; 9 bases line up with TRBD1. TRBV6-7 is an ORF; its function is uncertain. Losses at the gene ends were 4 bases for V and 6 bases for J; bases not matched to a gene: 6. This CDR3 comprises 14 residues. Here the CDR3 DNA reads TGTGCCAGCAGTTGCCCGGGACAGGGAAATGGCTACACCTTC. It encodes CASSCPGQGNGYTF.

The chain employs TRBV27 and TRBJ2-5, with D possibly TRBD2 on 7 matching bases. CDR3 length: 12 residues. Germline V lookup: CDR1 MNHEY, CDR2 SMNVEV (reference sequence). Trimming took off 8 bases at V and 5 bases at J, with 12 bases between the two ends. The CDR3 loop reads CASGGAMETQYF. In DNA form, the CDR3 reads TGTGCCAGCGGGGGGGCGATGGAGACCCAGTACTTC.

This clone was seen a handful of times. The chain carries TRBV19 and TRBJ2-4; D is unresolved. Per the germline V gene, CDR1 is LNHDA and CDR2 is SQIVND (reference sequence). The CDR3 is 15 amino acids. V lost 4 bases to trimming and J lost 2 bases, with 12 bases between them. The DNA for the CDR3 is TGTGCCAGTAGTAGGGCCAGTGGATCCAAAAACATTCAGTACTTC. This translates into CASSRASGSKNIQYF.

The V call is TRBV7-3, the J call TRBJ1-1; tentative D call: TRBD1 (5 bases). The CDR3 consists of 13 residues. V lost 5 bases and J 1 base, leaving 8 bases between the germline ends. Germline lookup yields CDR1 SGHTA and CDR2 FQGTGA. CDR3 in amino acids: CASSRQGNTEAFF. The CDR3 DNA reads TGTGCCAGCAGCCGTCAGGGGAACACTGAAGCTTTCTTT.

The gene calls are TRBV7-2 and TRBJ2-7; possibly TRBD1 for D (5 bases). V lost 5 bases to trimming and J lost 3 bases, with 14 bases between them. The CDR3 has 14 residues. Germline V gives CDR1 SGHTA, CDR2 FQGNSA. The chain's CDR3 is CASSPQTDIYEQYF. CDR3 DNA: TGTGCCAGCAGCCCACAAACGGACATCTACGAGCAGTACTTC.

The chain links TRBV9 to TRBJ1-2; 8 bases agree with TRBD1. The CDR3 spans 14 residues. Germline-derived CDR1 and CDR2 are SGDLS and YYNGEE. With V trimmed by 3 bases and J by 4 bases, 5 bases remained unmatched. CDR3 sequence reads: CASSASGGLYGYTF. In DNA, the CDR3 is TGTGCCAGCAGCGCATCAGGGGGCCTCTATGGCTACACCTTC.

V and J are TRBV5-5 and TRBJ2-2; the match to TRBD2 covers 7 bases. After removal of 2 bases from V and 4 bases from J, the junction contained 5 bases not matched to a gene. Per the germline V gene, CDR1 is SGHKS and CDR2 is YYEKEE (reference sequence). This CDR3 has 15 amino acids. Here the CDR3 reads CASSFLSGTTGELFF. The CDR3 nucleotides read TGTGCCAGCAGCTTTTTGAGCGGGACCACCGGGGAGCTGTTTTTT.

The gene calls are TRBV10-3 and TRBJ2-3, with 9 bases fitting TRBD2. Germline assignment: CDR1 ENHRY and CDR2 SYGVKD. The J segment lost 0 bases and the V segment lost 2 bases, leaving 0 bases of the junction unmatched. The CDR3 loop spans 15 amino acids. CDR3 amino acids: CAISETSGSTDTQYF. In DNA form, the CDR3 reads TGTGCCATCAGTGAGACTAGCGGGAGCACAGATACGCAGTATTTT.